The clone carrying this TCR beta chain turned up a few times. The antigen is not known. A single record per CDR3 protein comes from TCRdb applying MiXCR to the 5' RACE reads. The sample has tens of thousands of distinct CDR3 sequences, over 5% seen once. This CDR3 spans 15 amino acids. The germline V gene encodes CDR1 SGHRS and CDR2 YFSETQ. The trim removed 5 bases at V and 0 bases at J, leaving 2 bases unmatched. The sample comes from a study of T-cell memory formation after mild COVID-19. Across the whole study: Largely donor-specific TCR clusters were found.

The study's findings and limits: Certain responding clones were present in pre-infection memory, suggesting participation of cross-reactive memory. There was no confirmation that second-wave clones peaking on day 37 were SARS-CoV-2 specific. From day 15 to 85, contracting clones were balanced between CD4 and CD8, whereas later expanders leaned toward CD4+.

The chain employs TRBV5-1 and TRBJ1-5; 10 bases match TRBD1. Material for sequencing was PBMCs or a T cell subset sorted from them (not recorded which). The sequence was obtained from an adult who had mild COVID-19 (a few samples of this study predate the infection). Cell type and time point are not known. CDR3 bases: TGCGCCAGCAGAGGGACAGGGGATAGCAATCAGCCCCAGCATTTT. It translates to CASRGTGDSNQPQHF.